Presented here are 22 T cell receptor beta chains from one specimen sequenced in a study of glioma-infiltrating T cells. Amplification of TCR alpha and beta CDR3 regions from RNA used iRepertoire nested multiplex PCR. TCRdb ran MiXCR on the multiplex PCR reads and lists one entry per CDR3 protein. The sample records more than 20,000 distinct CDR3 sequences, 20% to 25% being singletons. Sample: glioma tissue, nonneoplastic brain tissue, or PBMCs (not recorded which). These receptors were obtained from a human donor with low-grade glioma or glioblastoma, undergoing nonglioma brain surgery, or in good health (not recorded which).

This clonotype was picked up many times. The rearrangement links TRBV6-6 to TRBJ2-5; D gene uncertain. V lost 0 bases and J 3 bases, leaving 11 bases between the germline ends. Germline V gene data show CDR1 as MNHNY and CDR2 as SVGAGI (reference sequence). The CDR3 runs to 15 residues. The DNA for the CDR3 is TGTGCCAGCAGTTACTCGGGTTCCCAAAAAGAGACCCAGTACTTC. Its translation is CASSYSGSQKETQYF.

In the case of this clonotype: A much larger clone is a single base away; this may be a read error. The rearrangement uses TRBV2 and TRBJ1-5; unclear D gene. The V gene's germline CDR1 is SNHLY and CDR2 FYNNEI. This CDR3 has 12 amino acids. V was pared by 6 bases and J by 15 bases, with 18 bases between. The CDR3 sequence: CASRACDTRGHF. The CDR3 DNA reads TGTGCCAGCAGGGCCTGCGACACTCGAGGGCATTTT.

This clonotype occurred many times. The rearrangement joins TRBV20-1 to TRBJ2-7; 8 bases agree with TRBD1. The CDR3 loop spans 14 amino acids. Germline trimming cut 3 bases from V and 5 bases from J; bases unmatched to any gene: 9. Germline V gene lookup returns CDR1 DFQATT and CDR2 SNEGSKA (reference sequence). CDR3 bases: TGCAGTGCTAGCGACGGACAGGGCATCAACGAGCAGTACTTC. Residues: CSASDGQGINEQYF.

This clonotype was seen only a few times. The chain uses TRBV7-2 and TRBJ2-1; D is ambiguous. The V and J ends lost 5 bases and 6 bases respectively, with 17 bases between them. The CDR3 is 15 amino acids. CDR1 and CDR2 from the germline V gene are SGHTA and FQGNSA. The CDR3 DNA reads as TGTGCCAGCAGCGCCTCCGTGGGATTTCGCAATGAGCAGTTCTTC. It is translated as CASSASVGFRNEQFF.

The chain joins TRBV11-2 to TRBJ2-7; D possibly corresponds to TRBD1 (5 bases). V lost 7 bases to trimming and J lost 7 bases, with 23 bases between them. The CDR3 is made up of 15 amino acids. From germline, CDR1 is SGHAT and CDR2 FQNNGV. The CDR3 loop is CASNQGLSPLEEQYF. The CDR3 DNA reads as TGTGCCAGCAACCAGGGTCTTAGCCCGCTGGAGGAGCAGTACTTC. The full variable domain, in which reference TRBV11-2 and TRBJ2-7 provide the parts outside the CDR3, is EAGVAQSPRYKIIEKRQSVAFWCNPISGHATLYWYQQILGQGPKLLIQFQNNGVVDDSQLPKDRFSAERLKGVDSTLKIQPAKLEDSAVYLCASNQGLSPLEEQYFGPGTRLTVT.

This clonotype has a count of ten or more. The chain is built from TRBV6-1 and TRBJ2-1; the D gene is possibly TRBD1 (6 bases). Germline assignment: CDR1 MNHNS and CDR2 SASEGT. This CDR3 has 16 amino acids. V lost 6 bases and J 7 bases, leaving 22 bases between the germline ends. CDR3 DNA sequence: TGTGCCAGCAGGGCCCGGGACACTACACCCCTAAATGAGCAGTTCTTC. Protein: CASRARDTTPLNEQFF.

As concerns this clonotype: This sequence may be a read error, since a much larger clone differs from it by one base. CDR3 sequence reads: CSATNLAQEAQYF. The CDR3 DNA reads as TGCAGTGCTACTAACCTAGCACAAGAGGCCCAGTACTTC. The chain has TRBV20-1 and TRBJ2-5, with D tentatively TRBD2 (5 bases). Germline CDR1 and CDR2: DFQATT and SNEGSKA (reference sequence). The CDR3 runs to 13 residues.

This clonotype was picked up a small number of times. The chain has TRBV19 and TRBJ2-2; TRBD1 matches at 9 bases. The junction had 7 bases not matched to a gene; V was cut back by 4 bases and J by 4 bases. This CDR3 has 16 amino acids. Per the germline V gene, CDR1 is LNHDA and CDR2 is SQIVND (reference sequence). The CDR3 DNA reads TGTGCCAGTAGTACCTCGGACAGGGGAGGCACCGGGGAGCTGTTTTTT. This encodes CASSTSDRGGTGELFF.

This clonotype appeared a few times. V is TRBV12-3 or TRBV12-4 and J is TRBJ2-2; no reliable D call. This CDR3 spans 15 amino acids. Between the trimmed V and J ends, which lost 3 bases and 4 bases, there was a span of 12 bases. The CDR3 DNA follows: TGTGCCAGCAGTTTCCCCAGATTGATCACCGGGGAGCTGTTTTTT. Amino acid sequence: CASSFPRLITGELFF.

This clonotype was detected many times. The chain uses TRBV4-3 and TRBJ1-2, with 7 bases that match TRBD1. The trim removed 0 bases at V and 7 bases at J, leaving 14 bases unmatched. The CDR3 extends over 17 amino acids. The germline CDR1 and CDR2 sequences are LGHNA and YSLEER. CDR3 DNA sequence: TGCGCCAGCAGCCAAGATTTCTTTCAACCGGACAGGTTTGGCTACACCTTC. Translating gives CASSQDFFQPDRFGYTF.

A few counts support this clonotype. The V call is TRBV7-8, the J call TRBJ2-7; tentatively, D is TRBD1 (6 bases). The germline V gene encodes CDR1 SGHVS and CDR2 FQNEAQ. The CDR3 length is 16 residues. Between the trimmed V and J ends, which lost 6 bases and 1 base, there was a span of 19 bases. This CDR3 reads CASRLRPGTSSYEQYF. The DNA of the CDR3 is TGTGCCAGCAGACTACGCCCAGGGACAAGTTCCTACGAGCAGTACTTC.

This clonotype was detected ten times or more. The V and J genes are TRBV7-8 and TRBJ2-5; perhaps TRBD1 as D (5 bases). V lost 1 base, J lost 5 bases, and 11 bases lay in between. The CDR3 has 14 residues. Germline V CDR1 and CDR2: SGHVS, FQNEAQ. CDR3 loop: CASSLEGAQETQYF. CDR3 nucleotides: TGTGCCAGCAGCTTAGAAGGGGCTCAGGAGACCCAGTACTTC.

This chain connects TRBV20-1 to TRBJ2-7; the D call may be TRBD1 or TRBD2 (5 bases each). This CDR3 is 13 amino acids long. From germline, CDR1 is DFQATT and CDR2 SNEGSKA (reference sequence). The V and J ends lost 5 bases and 1 base respectively, with 12 bases between them. CDR3 in amino acids: CSAPGAASYEQYF. The CDR3 region has the DNA TGCAGTGCTCCCGGGGCTGCTTCCTACGAGCAGTACTTC.

At least ten counts were recorded for this clonotype. This chain connects TRBV7-8 to TRBJ1-4, with 8 bases that match TRBD1. The CDR3 has 15 residues. Germline-derived CDR1 and CDR2 are SGHVS and FQNEAQ. V was clipped by 5 bases and J by 8 bases; unmatched bases: 10. CDR3 protein: CASSQGAGWEEKLFF. The DNA of the CDR3 is TGTGCCAGCAGCCAGGGGGCAGGGTGGGAAGAAAAACTGTTTTTT.

The rearrangement links TRBV20-1 to TRBJ2-1; weak D call: TRBD2 (6 bases). Germline CDR1 is DFQATT and CDR2 is SNEGSKA (reference sequence). The CDR3 has 14 residues. The V gene lost 3 bases and the J gene lost 7 bases, with 16 bases spanning the gap. The DNA of the CDR3 is TGCAGTGCTAGCCCCGTCTTAGGAGGGAATGAGCAGTTCTTC. Residues: CSASPVLGGNEQFF.

This clonotype was recorded a few times. It is likely a read error, because the conserved phenylalanine at the end of the CDR3 is missing. This chain links TRBV28 with TRBJ1-2, with D unresolved. Trimming removed 4 bases at V and 4 bases at J, with 16 bases between. CDR1 and CDR2 from the germline V gene are MDHEN and SYDVKM. CDR3 size: 15 residues. CDR3 amino acids: CASSWVLDNRYGYTL. DNA of the CDR3: TGTGCCAGCAGTTGGGTCCTCGACAATCGCTATGGCTACACCCTC.

This clonotype was recorded many times. The chain has TRBV20-1 and TRBJ2-7; D possibly uses TRBD1 or TRBD2 (5 bases each). The germline gives CDR1 DFQATT, CDR2 SNEGSKA (reference sequence). The CDR3 runs to 15 residues. V was clipped by 3 bases and J by 2 bases, with 17 bases between them. The CDR3 region is CSASNGAAATYEQYF. DNA for the CDR3: TGCAGTGCTAGTAACGGGGCAGCCGCTACCTACGAGCAGTACTTC.

Within the sample, this clonotype is medium-sized. CDR3 sequence reads: CATSRSGTERNQPQHF. CDR3 bases: TGTGCCACCAGCAGATCTGGGACAGAGCGCAATCAGCCCCAGCATTTT. The chain has TRBV15 and TRBJ1-5, with 7 bases fitting TRBD1. CDR3 length: 16 amino acids. After removal of 2 bases from V and 2 bases from J, the junction contained 6 bases not matched to a gene. Germline-derived CDR1 and CDR2 are LNHNV and YYDKDF (reference sequence).

J is TRBJ2-2 and V is TRBV7-6; no firm D call. The CDR3 has 16 amino acids. V was shortened by 0 bases and J by 5 bases, with 13 bases between the two germline ends. Germline loops: CDR1 SGHVS, CDR2 FNYEAQ. The CDR3 DNA reads as TGTGCCAGCAGCTTAGCGGGCAGTATCCGGACCGGGGAGCTGTTTTTT. This sequence encodes CASSLAGSIRTGELFF.

This clonotype came up many times. The gene calls are TRBV4-2 and TRBJ2-5, with D uncertain. Germline-derived CDR1 and CDR2 are LGHNA and YNFKEQ. The CDR3 is made up of 12 amino acids. V lost 0 bases, J lost 7 bases, and 6 bases lay in between. This CDR3 is CASSQDHWTQYF. Written as DNA, the CDR3 is TGTGCCAGCAGCCAAGACCACTGGACCCAGTACTTC.

Note on this clonotype: A much larger clone is a single base away; this may be a read error. This chain uses TRBV7-6 with TRBJ2-3; a weak D match, TRBD2 (6 bases). The CDR3 is 14 residues long. Germline CDR1 SGHVS, CDR2 FNYEAQ. The CDR3 region is CATSWGGATDTQYF. In DNA form, the CDR3 reads TGTGCCACCAGCTGGGGCGGGGCCACAGATACGCAGTATTTT.

This sequence joins TRBV7-2 and TRBJ2-7; 12 bases are shared with TRBD2. The CDR3 is 14 residues long. CDR1 is SGHTA, CDR2 FQGNSA, per germline. J was trimmed by 2 bases and V by 4 bases; bases with no gene match: 0. CDR3 in DNA: TGTGCCAGCAGCTCTAGCGGGGGGGCCTACGAGCAGTACTTC. Translated: CASSSSGGAYEQYF. Based on the CDR3 plus reference TRBV7-2 and TRBJ2-7, the full variable domain is GAGVSQSPSNKVTEKGKDVELRCDPISGHTALYWYRQSLGQGLEFLIYFQGNSAPDKSGLPSDRFSAERTGGSVSTLTIQRTQQEDSAVYLCASSSSGGAYEQYFGPGTRLTVT.